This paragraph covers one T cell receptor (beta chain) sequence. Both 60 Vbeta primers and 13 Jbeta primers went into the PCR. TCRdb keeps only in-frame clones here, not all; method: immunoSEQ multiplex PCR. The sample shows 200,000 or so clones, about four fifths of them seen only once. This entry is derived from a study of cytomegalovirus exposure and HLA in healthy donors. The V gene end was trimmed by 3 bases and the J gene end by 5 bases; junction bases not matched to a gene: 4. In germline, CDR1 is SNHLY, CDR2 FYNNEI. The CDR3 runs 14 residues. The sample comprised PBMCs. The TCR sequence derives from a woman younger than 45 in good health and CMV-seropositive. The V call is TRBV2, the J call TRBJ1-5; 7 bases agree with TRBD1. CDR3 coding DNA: TGTGCCAGCAGTGAGAGGGACAGATATCAGCCCCAGCATTTT. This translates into CASSERDRYQPQHF.